A single sample is the source of the 17 T cell receptor beta chains below, sequenced in a study of T cells in Graves' hyperthyroidism and ophthalmopathy. Amplified TCR beta CDR3 regions came from RNA transcripts. HTBI primers were employed in a first-round RT-PCR of the TCR CDR3. TCRdb ran MiXCR on the multiplex PCR reads and lists one entry per CDR3 protein. The profile shows 730,000 or so distinct CDR3 sequences, around 19% of them singletons. The sample consisted of blood. The source of these receptors is a woman aged 45-59 years with Graves' hyperthyroidism that later progressed to Graves' ophthalmopathy.

As for this clonotype: It may be a read error: a sequence one base away is much more abundant. Lacking the conserved final phenylalanine or tryptophan, this CDR3 likely reflects a read error. The chain uses TRBV2 and TRBJ2-1; tentative D call: TRBD2 (6 bases). This CDR3 comprises 16 residues. CDR1 SNHLY and CDR2 FYNNEI come from the germline V gene. V was shortened by 0 bases and J by 4 bases, with 13 bases between the two germline ends. CDR3 region: CASSEALGGMYNEQFL. For the CDR3, the DNA is TGTGCCAGCAGTGAAGCGCTCGGGGGTATGTACAATGAGCAGTTCCTC.

The rearrangement joins TRBV12-3 or TRBV12-4 to TRBJ1-6; 7 positions agree with TRBD1. The CDR3 spans 14 residues. With V trimmed by 6 bases and J by 8 bases, 7 bases remained unmatched. In DNA form, the CDR3 reads TGTGCCAGCAGATTACAGGGGCGGGATTCACCCCTCCACTTT. As protein: CASRLQGRDSPLHF.

V usage is TRBV7-9 and J usage is TRBJ2-7, with 11 bases identical to TRBD2. Germline lookup yields CDR1 SEHNR and CDR2 FQNEAQ (reference sequence). The CDR3 is 16 amino acids. Trimming took 1 base from V and 1 from J; bases not matched to a gene: 3. CDR3 in amino acids: CASSLGLAGPSYEQYF. CDR3 DNA: TGTGCCAGCAGCTTAGGACTAGCGGGGCCTTCCTACGAGCAGTACTTC.

The chain couples TRBV27 to TRBJ1-1; D might be TRBD1 (5 bases). Germline CDR1 MNHEY, CDR2 SMNVEV (reference sequence). Deletions cut 4 bases from V and 0 bases from J, with 15 bases between. The CDR3 spans 16 residues. The CDR3 DNA reads TGTGCCAGCAGTTCCCCGACAGATCCCTTGAACACTGAAGCTTTCTTT. It codes for CASSSPTDPLNTEAFF.

This clonotype was seen more than once but under ten times. J is TRBJ2-1 and V is TRBV6-1; D is unresolved. Trimming pared 8 bases from V and 8 bases from J, leaving 16 bases between. The CDR3 loop spans 13 amino acids. The germline V gene has CDR1 MNHNS and CDR2 SASEGT. CDR3 sequence: CASSPPPDDEQFF. CDR3 nucleotides: TGTGCCAGCTCCCCCCCGCCAGACGATGAGCAGTTCTTC.

Concerning this clonotype: This could be a read error, since a much larger clone is one nucleotide away. This chain joins TRBV6-2 or TRBV6-3 and TRBJ2-7, with D tentatively TRBD1 (6 bases). Per germline, CDR1 MNHEY and CDR2 SVGEGT. The CDR3 totals 17 residues. The CDR3 here is CASNYRGLGTRAYEQYF. The CDR3 nucleotides are TGTGCCAGCAATTACCGTGGTCTGGGGACAAGGGCATACGAGCAGTACTTC.

This clonotype showed up many times. The chain couples TRBV6-1 to TRBJ1-1; 7 bases map to TRBD1. The CDR3 runs to 13 residues. Germline V gene sequence: CDR1 MNHNS, CDR2 SASEGT. The trim removed 3 bases at V and 7 bases at J, leaving 5 bases unmatched. The CDR3 protein is CASSEYRGLEAFF. In nucleotides, the CDR3 is TGTGCCAGCAGTGAGTACAGGGGCCTTGAAGCTTTCTTT.

This clonotype was recorded a few times. The chain is built from TRBV5-6 and TRBJ2-2, with TRBD2 matching over 10 bases. Germline V CDR1 and CDR2: SGHDT, YYEEEE. CDR3 length: 15 residues. J was trimmed by 6 bases and V by 5 bases; bases with no gene match: 7. The CDR3 nucleotides are TGTGCCAGCAGGAGGGCTAGCGGGGGTCCCGGGGAGCTGTTTTTT. Translating gives CASRRASGGPGELFF.

In this sample, this clonotype turned up a few times. This chain links TRBV5-8 with TRBJ2-1, with 11 positions matching TRBD2. Unmatched junction bases numbered 5, after V lost 0 bases and J lost 9 bases. Germline-derived CDR1 and CDR2 are SGHTS and YDEGEE. CDR3 length: 15 residues. The CDR3 region has the DNA TGTGCCAGCAGCTTGGTAGCGGGGGGGCCAAGTGAGCAGTTCTTC. This codes for CASSLVAGGPSEQFF. Based on the CDR3 plus reference TRBV5-8 and TRBJ2-1, the full variable domain is EAGVTQSPTHLIKTRGQQATLRCSPISGHTSVYWYQQALGLGLQFLLWYDEGEERNRGNFPPRFSGRQFPNYSSELNVNALELEDSALYLCASSLVAGGPSEQFFGPGTRLTVL.

The sample holds a few counts of this clonotype. The chain is built from TRBV6-2 or TRBV6-3 and TRBJ2-4; 8 bases align to TRBD2. V dropped 10 bases and J dropped 9; count of bases not matched to a gene: 14. The CDR3 sequence is 14 residues long. Germline V gene lookup returns CDR1 MNHEY and CDR2 SVGEGT. As DNA, the CDR3 is TGTGCCATCTCGCTGGGAGCGGGGGTAGGCATTCAGTACTTC. Residues: CAISLGAGVGIQYF.

This clonotype has only one observation. This sequence joins TRBV20-1 and TRBJ2-7; TRBD2 might be the D (5 bases). CDR3 size: 15 residues. Germline V gene sequence: CDR1 DFQATT, CDR2 SNEGSKA (reference sequence). Trimming removed 3 bases at V and 0 bases at J, with 15 bases between. CDR3 sequence (DNA): TGCAGTGCTAGTTCCAGGACTGCTAACTCCTACGAGCAGTACTTC. Its protein product is CSASSRTANSYEQYF.

This clonotype was counted at least ten times. The rearrangement joins TRBV2 to TRBJ2-7, with 11 bases identical to TRBD2. V was pared by 5 bases and J by 4 bases, with 4 bases of the junction left unmatched. Per germline, CDR1 SNHLY and CDR2 FYNNEI. The CDR3 is 14 amino acids. Here the CDR3 DNA reads TGTGCCAGCAGTATTAGCGGGGGGGCTTACGAGCAGTACTTC. Translation gives CASSISGGAYEQYF. The full variable domain, its missing parts supplied by reference TRBV2 and TRBJ2-7, is EPEVTQTPSHQVTQMGQEVILRCVPISNHLYFYWYRQILGQKVEFLVSFYNNEISEKSEIFDDQFSVERPDGSNFTLKIRSTKLEDSAMYFCASSISGGAYEQYFGPGTRLTVT.

The chain joins TRBV19 to TRBJ1-2, with 7 bases lining up with TRBD1. Germline CDR1 is LNHDA and CDR2 is SQIVND (reference sequence). Trimming at V came to 5 bases and at J to 5 bases, leaving 11 bases not matched to a gene. The CDR3 is 15 residues long. CDR3 in DNA: TGTGCCAGTAGTTTCGGACAGGCGAAGCTATATGGCTACACCTTC. Translation gives CASSFGQAKLYGYTF.

The chain carries TRBV6-5 and TRBJ2-7, with D maybe TRBD1 (6 bases). The germline CDR1 and CDR2 sequences are MNHEY and SVGAGI. The CDR3 extends over 15 amino acids. V lost 3 bases, J lost 2 bases, and 14 bases lay in between. DNA for the CDR3: TGTGCCAGCAGTTATTTGTGGGACACTACCTACGAGCAGTACTTC. Amino acids: CASSYLWDTTYEQYF.

This clonotype was observed a few times. V is TRBV12-3 or TRBV12-4 and J is TRBJ1-4; D is uncertain. This CDR3 is built from 15 residues. The V and J ends lost 5 bases and 4 bases respectively, with 14 bases between them. The CDR3 nucleotides read TGTGCCAGCAGTCCTAACCACTCTATTAATGAAAAACTGTTTTTT. Protein: CASSPNHSINEKLFF.

V is TRBV25-1 and J is TRBJ1-2; D ambiguous. V gave up 1 base and J gave up 6 bases, with 6 bases separating them. The CDR3 contains 12 residues. The germline V gene encodes CDR1 MGHDK and CDR2 SYGVNS. CDR3 region: CASSESMDGYTF. CDR3 bases: TGTGCCAGCAGTGAATCGATGGATGGCTACACCTTC.

V is TRBV12-3 or TRBV12-4 and J is TRBJ2-7; unclear D gene. With 3 bases removed from V and 1 base from J, the gap between germline ends came to 13 bases. There are 15 residues in the CDR3. The chain's CDR3 is CASSFRQNPSYEQYF. The CDR3 coding sequence is TGTGCCAGCAGTTTTCGCCAGAATCCTTCCTACGAGCAGTACTTC.